One sample yielded the 14 T cell receptor beta chains listed below, sequenced in a study of blood T cell repertoires in COVID-19 (TCRdb year 2020). The library relied on the immunoSEQ multiplex PCR assay. TCRdb retrieved this table from immuneACCESS and kept in-frame rearrangements only. Not all clones are present; in checked studies, unresolved V genes account for under half, and no reason is known for the remainder. Counted in this sample were roughly 35,000 clones; approximately 78% of them appeared once. The ten most abundant clones make up 15% to 20% of the sample. Material: peripheral blood. Receptors were obtained from a man in his 70s with acute or convalescent COVID-19.

V usage is TRBV5-1 and J usage is TRBJ2-7; possibly TRBD2 for D (6 bases). Deletions cut 1 base from V and 5 bases from J, with 19 bases between. This CDR3 is 16 amino acids long. Germline V gene sequence: CDR1 SGHRS, CDR2 YFSETQ. The CDR3 loop is CASSLNVGLVADEQYF. CDR3 DNA sequence: TGCGCCAGCAGCTTGAACGTGGGACTGGTTGCTGACGAGCAGTACTTC.

This sequence joins TRBV25-1 and TRBJ1-6, with D possibly TRBD1 on 6 matching bases. Between the trimmed V and J ends, which lost 4 bases and 12 bases, there was a span of 13 bases. The CDR3 sequence is 13 residues long. The germline CDR1 and CDR2 sequences are MGHDK and SYGVNS. CDR3 DNA sequence: TGTGCCAGCAGTGTTAGGGGGTTAGGACCCCTCCACTTT. This encodes CASSVRGLGPLHF.

In its sample, this clone was seen a few times. The V call is TRBV3-1 (or the pseudogene TRBV3-2), the J call TRBJ1-2; D might be TRBD1 (6 bases). V lost 0 bases and J lost 8, with 13 bases in between. CDR3 length equals 14 residues. Germline CDR1 and CDR2: LGHDT and YNNKEL (reference sequence). The CDR3 here is CASSQDRDMGGYTF. The DNA of the CDR3 is TGTGCCAGCAGCCAAGATCGGGACATGGGGGGCTACACCTTC.

This chain joins TRBV4-1 and TRBJ2-3; TRBD2 agrees at 8 bases. CDR1 and CDR2 (germline): MGHRA, YSYEKL. Trimming took 0 bases from V and 4 from J; bases not matched to a gene: 9. This CDR3 region has 17 residues. Here the CDR3 reads CASSQEGGTSVADTQYF. CDR3 DNA sequence: TGCGCCAGCAGCCAAGAGGGGGGGACTAGTGTAGCAGATACGCAGTATTTT.

The gene calls are TRBV30 and TRBJ2-3; no firm D call. With 0 bases removed from V and 4 bases from J, the gap between germline ends came to 8 bases. Germline CDR1 and CDR2: GTSNPN and SVGIG (reference sequence). This CDR3 has 13 residues. CDR3 sequence (DNA): TGTGCCTGGAGTGTATTCTCCCCAGATACGCAGTATTTT. It encodes CAWSVFSPDTQYF.

The J gene is TRBJ2-7, the V gene TRBV3-1 (or the pseudogene TRBV3-2); TRBD1 aligns across 8 bases. The CDR3 length is 16 residues. With 3 bases clipped from V and 1 base from J, the junction kept 8 bases outside the gene matches. Germline V lookup: CDR1 LGHDT, CDR2 YNNKEL (reference sequence). CDR3 in amino acids: CASSHLRQGLSYEQYF. The CDR3 nucleotides read TGTGCCAGCAGCCATCTTAGACAGGGGCTTTCCTACGAGCAGTACTTC.

The V gene is TRBV27, the J gene TRBJ1-5; D uncertain. With 3 bases removed from V and 0 bases from J, the gap between germline ends came to 15 bases. CDR3 size: 17 residues. Germline CDR1 is MNHEY and CDR2 is SMNVEV (reference sequence). CDR3 in DNA: TGTGCCAGCAGTTTCTCGGGCGGGGTAACTAGCAATCAGCCCCAGCATTTT. This sequence encodes CASSFSGGVTSNQPQHF.

This clone was seen more than once but under ten times. The same CDR3 also results from other DNA sequences found in this sample. DNA of the CDR3: TGTGCCAGCAGCTTAGGACAGGGGGCCTACGAGCAGTACTTC. Its translation is CASSLGQGAYEQYF. This chain uses TRBV11-2 with TRBJ2-7; 9 bases match TRBD1. Germline values: CDR1 SGHAT, CDR2 FQNNGV. V lost 1 base, J lost 2 bases, and 0 bases stayed unmatched. The CDR3 loop spans 14 amino acids.

The rearrangement joins TRBV6-5 to TRBJ1-2; 8 bases match TRBD1. Germline V lookup: CDR1 MNHEY, CDR2 SVGAGI. The V and J ends lost 6 bases and 8 bases, in that order; junction bases with no gene match: 14. The CDR3 totals 15 residues. CDR3 bases: TGTGCCAGCAGCAGCCTCGGGACAGGCTGGCCGGGCTACACCTTC. As protein: CASSSLGTGWPGYTF.

V is TRBV7-2 and J is TRBJ2-7; a weak D match, TRBD2 (6 bases). Germline CDR1 and CDR2: SGHTA and FQGNSA. The CDR3 has 18 residues. V gave up 5 bases and J gave up 0 bases, with 23 bases separating them. CDR3 coding DNA: TGTGCCAGCAGCGAAAGCGGTTTCGTGGGGACTGCCTCCTACGAGCAGTACTTC. Its translation: CASSESGFVGTASYEQYF.

The V and J genes are TRBV29-1 and TRBJ2-7, with 12 bases lining up with TRBD2. Germline assignment: CDR1 SQVTM and CDR2 ANQGSEA. The CDR3 loop spans 16 amino acids. Trimming removed 3 bases from V and 4 bases from J; junction bases left unmatched: 10. In nucleotides, the CDR3 is TGCAGCGTTGACCCAACACTAGCGGGAGGTTATTACGAGCAGTACTTC. As protein: CSVDPTLAGGYYEQYF.

The chain couples TRBV5-4 to TRBJ2-7; 10 bases are shared with TRBD1. In germline, CDR1 is SGHNT, CDR2 YYREEE (reference sequence). V dropped 3 bases and J dropped 5; count of bases not matched to a gene: 5. The CDR3 runs 14 residues. The CDR3 loop reads CASSSTGGVHEQYF. CDR3 nucleotides: TGTGCCAGCAGCTCGACAGGGGGCGTACACGAGCAGTACTTC. The full variable domain, its missing parts supplied by reference TRBV5-4 and TRBJ2-7, is ETGVTQSPTHLIKTRGQQVTLRCSSQSGHNTVSWYQQALGQGPQFIFQYYREEENGRGNFPPRFSGLQFPNYSSELNVNALELDDSALYLCASSSTGGVHEQYFGPGTRLTVT.

V and J are TRBV5-4 and TRBJ2-5; the match to TRBD2 covers 7 bases. CDR3 length equals 14 residues. Germline trimming cut 3 bases from V and 3 bases from J; bases unmatched to any gene: 5. CDR1 and CDR2 from the germline V gene are SGHNT and YYREEE (reference sequence). CDR3 DNA sequence: TGTGCCAGCAGCTCCACTGCGGGGGAAGAGACCCAGTACTTC. Amino acid sequence: CASSSTAGEETQYF.

The rearrangement joins TRBV15 to TRBJ1-1, with D tentatively TRBD1 (6 bases). This CDR3 is 18 amino acids long. V dropped 4 bases and J dropped 1 base, with 22 bases sitting between them. Germline lookup yields CDR1 LNHNV and CDR2 YYDKDF (reference sequence). The CDR3 region is CATSTGEVRDVRNTEAFF. CDR3 nucleotides: TGTGCCACCAGCACAGGGGAAGTCCGGGACGTCAGGAACACTGAAGCTTTCTTT.